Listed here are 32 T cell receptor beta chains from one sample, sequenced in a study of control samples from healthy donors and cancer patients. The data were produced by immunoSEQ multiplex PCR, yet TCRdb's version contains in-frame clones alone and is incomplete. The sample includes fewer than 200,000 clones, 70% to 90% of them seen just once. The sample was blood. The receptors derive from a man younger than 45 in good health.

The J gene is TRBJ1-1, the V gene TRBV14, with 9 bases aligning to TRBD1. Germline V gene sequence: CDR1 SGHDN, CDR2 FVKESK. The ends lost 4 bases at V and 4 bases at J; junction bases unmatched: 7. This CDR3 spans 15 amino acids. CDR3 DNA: TGTGCCAGCAGCCCCTTGGGACAGGGCGGCACTGAAGCTTTCTTT. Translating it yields CASSPLGQGGTEAFF.

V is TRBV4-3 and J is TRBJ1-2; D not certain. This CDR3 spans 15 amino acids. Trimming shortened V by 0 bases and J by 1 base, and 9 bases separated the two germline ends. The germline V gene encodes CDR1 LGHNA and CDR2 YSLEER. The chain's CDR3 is CASSQDPDFNYGYTF. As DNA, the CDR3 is TGCGCCAGCAGCCAAGATCCGGACTTTAACTATGGCTACACCTTC.

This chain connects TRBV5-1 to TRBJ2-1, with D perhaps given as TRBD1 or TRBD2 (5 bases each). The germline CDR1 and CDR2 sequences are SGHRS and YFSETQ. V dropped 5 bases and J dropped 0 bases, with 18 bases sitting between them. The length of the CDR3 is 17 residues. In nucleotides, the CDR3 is TGCGCCAGCAGTAGGGGTCAGCGGTTAAGCTCCTACAATGAGCAGTTCTTC. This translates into CASSRGQRLSSYNEQFF. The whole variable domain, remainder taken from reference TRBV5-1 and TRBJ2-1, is KAGVTQTPRYLIKTRGQQVTLSCSPISGHRSVSWYQQTPGQGLQFLFEYFSETQRNKGNFPGRFSGRQFSNSRSEMNVSTLELGDSALYLCASSRGQRLSSYNEQFFGPGTRLTVL.

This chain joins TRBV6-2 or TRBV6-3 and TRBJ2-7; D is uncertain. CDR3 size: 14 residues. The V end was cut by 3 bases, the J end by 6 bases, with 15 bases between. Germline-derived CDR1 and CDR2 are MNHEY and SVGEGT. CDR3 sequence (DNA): TGTGCCAGCAGTTATGCCGGTAGCCTAGGCGAGCAGTACTTC. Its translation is CASSYAGSLGEQYF.

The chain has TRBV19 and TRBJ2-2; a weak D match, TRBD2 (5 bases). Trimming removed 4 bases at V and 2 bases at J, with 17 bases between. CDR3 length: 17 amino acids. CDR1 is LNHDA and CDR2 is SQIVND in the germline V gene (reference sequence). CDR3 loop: CASSTEGPRGNTGELFF. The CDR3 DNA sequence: TGTGCCAGTAGTACCGAGGGTCCTCGAGGTAACACCGGGGAGCTGTTTTTT. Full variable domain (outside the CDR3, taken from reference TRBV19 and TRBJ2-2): DGGITQSPKYLFRKEGQNVTLSCEQNLNHDAMYWYRQDPGQGLRLIYYSQIVNDFQKGDIAEGYSVSREKKESFPLTVTSAQKNPTAFYLCASSTEGPRGNTGELFFGEGSRLTVL.

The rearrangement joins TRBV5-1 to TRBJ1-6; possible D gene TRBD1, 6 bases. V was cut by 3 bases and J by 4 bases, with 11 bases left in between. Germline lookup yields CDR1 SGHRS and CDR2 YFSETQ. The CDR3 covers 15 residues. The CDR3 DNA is TGCGCCAGCAGCTCGCAGGGGACTTATAATTCACCCCTCCACTTT. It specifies CASSSQGTYNSPLHF.

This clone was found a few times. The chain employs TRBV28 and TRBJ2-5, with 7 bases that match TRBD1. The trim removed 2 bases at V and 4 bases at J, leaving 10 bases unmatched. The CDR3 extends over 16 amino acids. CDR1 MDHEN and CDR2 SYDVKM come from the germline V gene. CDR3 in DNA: TGTGCCAGCAGTTTAAGACAGGGTCCAGGGGGAGAGACCCAGTACTTC. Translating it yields CASSLRQGPGGETQYF.

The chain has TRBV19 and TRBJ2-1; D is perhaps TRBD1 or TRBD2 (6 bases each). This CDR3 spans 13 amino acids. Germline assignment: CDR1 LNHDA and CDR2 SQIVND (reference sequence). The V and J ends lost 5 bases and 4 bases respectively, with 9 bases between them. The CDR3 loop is CASSRGTYNEQFF. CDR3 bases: TGTGCCAGTAGTCGCGGGACATACAATGAGCAGTTCTTC.

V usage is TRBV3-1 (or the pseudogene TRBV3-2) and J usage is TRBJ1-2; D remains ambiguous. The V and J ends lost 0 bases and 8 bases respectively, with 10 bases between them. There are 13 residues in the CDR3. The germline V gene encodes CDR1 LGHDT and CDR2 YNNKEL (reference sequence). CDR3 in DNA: TGTGCCAGCAGCCAAGATACGCTCTGGGGCTACACCTTC. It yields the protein CASSQDTLWGYTF.

The CDR3 coding sequence is TGTGCCAGCAGTGAACGGAACTATGGCTACACCTTC. This translates into CASSERNYGYTF. V is TRBV6-1 and J is TRBJ1-2; D is undetermined. V dropped 2 bases and J dropped 2 bases, with 3 bases sitting between them. CDR3 size: 12 residues. The germline V gene has CDR1 MNHNS and CDR2 SASEGT.

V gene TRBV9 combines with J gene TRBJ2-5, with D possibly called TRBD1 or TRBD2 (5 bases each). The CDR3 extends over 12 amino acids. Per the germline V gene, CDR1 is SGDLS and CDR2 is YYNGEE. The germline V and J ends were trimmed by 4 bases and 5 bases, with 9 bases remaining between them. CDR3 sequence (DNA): TGTGCCAGCAGCCGAGGGGAGGAGACCCAGTACTTC. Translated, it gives CASSRGEETQYF.

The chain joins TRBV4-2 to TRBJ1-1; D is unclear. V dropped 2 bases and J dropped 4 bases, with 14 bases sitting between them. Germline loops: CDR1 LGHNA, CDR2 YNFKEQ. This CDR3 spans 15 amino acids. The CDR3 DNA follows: TGTGCCAGCAGCCAACCGGAGGGTTTCGGCACTGAAGCTTTCTTT. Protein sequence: CASSQPEGFGTEAFF.

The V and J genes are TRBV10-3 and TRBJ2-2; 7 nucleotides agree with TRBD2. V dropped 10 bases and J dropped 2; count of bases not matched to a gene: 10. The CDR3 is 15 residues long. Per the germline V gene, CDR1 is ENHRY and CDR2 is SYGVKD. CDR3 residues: CATDGGGVNTGELFF. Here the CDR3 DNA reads TGTGCCACCGACGGGGGAGGGGTCAACACCGGGGAGCTGTTTTTT.

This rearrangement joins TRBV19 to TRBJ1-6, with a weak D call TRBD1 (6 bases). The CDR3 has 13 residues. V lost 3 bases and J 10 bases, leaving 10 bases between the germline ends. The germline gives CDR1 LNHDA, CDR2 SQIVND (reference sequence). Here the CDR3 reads CASSIGQRSPLHF. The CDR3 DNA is TGTGCCAGTAGTATTGGACAGCGGTCACCCCTCCACTTT.

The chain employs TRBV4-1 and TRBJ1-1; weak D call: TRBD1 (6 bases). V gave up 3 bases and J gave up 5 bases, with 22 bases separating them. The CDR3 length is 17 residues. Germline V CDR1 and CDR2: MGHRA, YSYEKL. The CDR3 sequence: CASSQNRVGPRRTEAFF. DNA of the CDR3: TGCGCCAGCAGCCAGAACAGGGTTGGACCGAGGAGGACTGAAGCTTTCTTT.

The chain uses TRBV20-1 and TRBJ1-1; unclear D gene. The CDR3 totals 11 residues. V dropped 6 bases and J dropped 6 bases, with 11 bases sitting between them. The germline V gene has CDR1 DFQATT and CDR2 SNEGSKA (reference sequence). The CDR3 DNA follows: TGCAGTGCACGGCAGGTCGCTGAAGCTTTCTTT. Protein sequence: CSARQVAEAFF.

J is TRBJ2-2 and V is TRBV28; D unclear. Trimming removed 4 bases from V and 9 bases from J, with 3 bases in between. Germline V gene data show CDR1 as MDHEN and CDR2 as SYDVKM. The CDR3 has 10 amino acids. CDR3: CASSSRELFF. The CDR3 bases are TGTGCCAGCAGTTCAAGGGAGCTGTTTTTT.

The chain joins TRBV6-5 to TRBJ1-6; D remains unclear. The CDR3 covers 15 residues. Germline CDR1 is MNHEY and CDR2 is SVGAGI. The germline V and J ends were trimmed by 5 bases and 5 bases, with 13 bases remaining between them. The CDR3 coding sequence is TGTGCCAGCAGTATCCACGGCGGGGATAATTCACCCCTCCACTTT. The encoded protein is CASSIHGGDNSPLHF.

In DNA form, the CDR3 reads TGCGCCAGCAGCCCGGGGGGTTTCCGGGGAAATCAGCCCCAGCATTTT. Residues: CASSPGGFRGNQPQHF. This chain connects TRBV4-1 to TRBJ1-5, with D possibly matching TRBD1 (5 bases). Germline CDR1 is MGHRA and CDR2 is YSYEKL. This CDR3 region has 16 residues. The V end was cut by 4 bases, the J end by 4 bases, with 17 bases between.

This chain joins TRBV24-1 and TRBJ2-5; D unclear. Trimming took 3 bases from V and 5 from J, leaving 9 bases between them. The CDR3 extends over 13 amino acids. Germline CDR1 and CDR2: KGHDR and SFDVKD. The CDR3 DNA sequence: TGTGCCACCAGTGATCCCTCCATGGAGACCCAGTACTTC. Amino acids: CATSDPSMETQYF.

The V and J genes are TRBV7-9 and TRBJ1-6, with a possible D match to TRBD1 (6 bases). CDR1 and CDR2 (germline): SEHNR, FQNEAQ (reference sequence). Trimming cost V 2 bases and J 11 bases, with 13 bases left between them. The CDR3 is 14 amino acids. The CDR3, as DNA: TGTGCCAGCAGCTTACGAGAAGGGGGGACACCCCTCCACTTT. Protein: CASSLREGGTPLHF.

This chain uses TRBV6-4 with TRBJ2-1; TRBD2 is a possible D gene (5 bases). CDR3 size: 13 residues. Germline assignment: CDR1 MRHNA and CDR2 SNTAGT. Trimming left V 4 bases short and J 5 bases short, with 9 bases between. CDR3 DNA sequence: TGTGCCAGCAGTGTGGAGGTTCACAATGAGCAGTTCTTC. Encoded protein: CASSVEVHNEQFF.

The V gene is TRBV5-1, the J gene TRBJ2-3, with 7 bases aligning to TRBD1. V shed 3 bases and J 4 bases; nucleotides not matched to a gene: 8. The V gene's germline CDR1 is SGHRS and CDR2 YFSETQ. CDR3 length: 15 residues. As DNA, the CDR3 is TGCGCCAGCAGCTCCCGGACAGGACACGCAGATACGCAGTATTTT. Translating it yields CASSSRTGHADTQYF.

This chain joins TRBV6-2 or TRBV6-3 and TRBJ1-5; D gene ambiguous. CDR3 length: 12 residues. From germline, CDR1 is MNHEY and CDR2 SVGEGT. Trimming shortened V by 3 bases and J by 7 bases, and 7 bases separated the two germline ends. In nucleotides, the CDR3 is TGTGCCAGCAGTTATCAGTACCAGCCCCAGCATTTT. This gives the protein CASSYQYQPQHF.

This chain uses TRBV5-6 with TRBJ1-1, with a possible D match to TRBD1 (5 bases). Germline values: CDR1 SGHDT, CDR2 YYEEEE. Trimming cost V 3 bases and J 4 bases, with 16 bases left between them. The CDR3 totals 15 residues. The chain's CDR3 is CASSWGDGEVTEAFF. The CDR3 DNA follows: TGTGCCAGCAGCTGGGGGGACGGGGAGGTCACTGAAGCTTTCTTT.

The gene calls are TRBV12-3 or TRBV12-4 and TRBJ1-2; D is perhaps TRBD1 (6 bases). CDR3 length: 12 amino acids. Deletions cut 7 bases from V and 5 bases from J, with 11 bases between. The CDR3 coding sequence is TGTGCCAGCACCGGACAGTTTTATGGCTACACCTTC. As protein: CASTGQFYGYTF.

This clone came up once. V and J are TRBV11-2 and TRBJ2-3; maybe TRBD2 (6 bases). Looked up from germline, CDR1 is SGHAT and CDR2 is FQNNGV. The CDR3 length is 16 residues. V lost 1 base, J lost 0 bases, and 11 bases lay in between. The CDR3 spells CASSLVTSKSTDTQYF. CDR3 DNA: TGTGCCAGCAGCTTAGTAACTAGCAAGAGCACAGATACGCAGTATTTT.

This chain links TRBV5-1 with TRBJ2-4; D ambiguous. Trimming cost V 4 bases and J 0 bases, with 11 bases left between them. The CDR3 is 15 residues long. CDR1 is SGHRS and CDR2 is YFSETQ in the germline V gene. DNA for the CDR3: TGCGCCAGCAGCCTGGATAGTCTAGCCAAAAACATTCAGTACTTC. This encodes CASSLDSLAKNIQYF.

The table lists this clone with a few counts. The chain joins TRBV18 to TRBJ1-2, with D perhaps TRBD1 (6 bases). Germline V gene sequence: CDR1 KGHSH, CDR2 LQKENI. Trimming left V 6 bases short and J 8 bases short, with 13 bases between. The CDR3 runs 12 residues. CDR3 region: CASSQRGSGYTF. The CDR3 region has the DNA TGTGCCAGCTCTCAAAGGGGGTCGGGCTACACCTTC.

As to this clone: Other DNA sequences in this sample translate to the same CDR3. The CDR3 sequence is CASSQGPEAFF. The CDR3 bases are TGTGCCAGCAGCCAGGGACCTGAAGCTTTCTTT. The rearrangement links TRBV14 to TRBJ1-1, with D perhaps TRBD1 (5 bases). Looked up from germline, CDR1 is SGHDN and CDR2 is FVKESK. This CDR3 has 11 amino acids. The germline V and J ends were trimmed by 3 bases and 6 bases, with 5 bases remaining between them.

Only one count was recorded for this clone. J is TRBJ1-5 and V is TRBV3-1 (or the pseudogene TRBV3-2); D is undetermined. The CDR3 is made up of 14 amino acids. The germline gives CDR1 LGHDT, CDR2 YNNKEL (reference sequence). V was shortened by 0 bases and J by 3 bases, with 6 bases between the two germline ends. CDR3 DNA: TGTGCCAGCAGCCAAGATCAAGTCAATCAGCCCCAGCATTTT. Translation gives CASSQDQVNQPQHF.

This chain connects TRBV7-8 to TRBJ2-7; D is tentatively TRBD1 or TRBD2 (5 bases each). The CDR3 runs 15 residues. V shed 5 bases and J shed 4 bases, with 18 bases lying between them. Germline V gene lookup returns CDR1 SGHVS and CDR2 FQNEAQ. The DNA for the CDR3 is TGTGCCAGCAGCCTGGGACGGAGAACAAGTTACGAGCAGTACTTC. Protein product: CASSLGRRTSYEQYF. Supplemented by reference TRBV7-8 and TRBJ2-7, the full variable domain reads GAGVSQSPRYKVAKRGQDVALRCDPISGHVSLFWYQQALGQGPEFLTYFQNEAQLDKSGLPSDRFFAERPEGSVSTLKIQRTQQEDSAVYLCASSLGRRTSYEQYFGPGTRLTVT.